The 21 T cell receptor beta chains in this list originate from one sample, sequenced in a study of T cell repertoires in cytomegalovirus infection. Antigens of these TCRs are unknown. TCRdb reprocessed the reads with MiXCR, giving one entry per CDR3 protein. The table lists some 150,000 distinct CDR3 sequences, around 32% of them singletons, with around 50% in the top ten. The specimen comprised CD8+ T cells from cultured PBMCs, sampled from culture after CMV antigen stimulation. The receptor source for this set is a human donor in good health (CMV status not recorded). Some clones in this sample may be carry-over from other donors' samples.

This chain links TRBV7-6 with TRBJ1-1; 10 positions match TRBD1. The CDR3 runs 18 residues. The trim removed 0 bases at V and 10 bases at J, leaving 17 bases unmatched. Germline values: CDR1 SGHVS, CDR2 FNYEAQ. CDR3 protein: CASSLAKPGQGQSGSAFF. The CDR3 bases are TGTGCCAGCAGCTTAGCAAAACCGGGACAGGGGCAATCAGGATCAGCTTTCTTT.

This clonotype has more than one count but fewer than ten. The CDR3, as DNA: TGTGCCAGTCTTACCGGGACAGGGCTCGCAGATACGCAGTATTTT. Translation: CASLTGTGLADTQYF. J is TRBJ2-3 and V is TRBV12-3 or TRBV12-4; 9 bases are shared with TRBD1. The CDR3 is 15 amino acids. The V gene end was trimmed by 9 bases and the J gene end by 4 bases; junction bases not matched to a gene: 11.

This clonotype was seen only a few times. The J gene is TRBJ1-2, the V gene TRBV28; tentatively, D is TRBD1 (5 bases). The CDR3 extends over 16 amino acids. Trimming removed 2 bases from V and 3 bases from J, with 16 bases in between. CDR1 and CDR2 (germline): MDHEN, SYDVKM. CDR3: CASSLAGSGIDYGYTF. The CDR3, as DNA: TGTGCCAGCAGTTTAGCGGGGTCAGGGATAGACTATGGCTACACCTTC.

This sequence joins TRBV5-1 and TRBJ2-1; D is perhaps TRBD2 (7 bases). The V gene lost 4 bases and the J gene lost 2 bases, with 13 bases spanning the gap. Germline V gene sequence: CDR1 SGHRS, CDR2 YFSETQ. This CDR3 has 15 residues. The CDR3 loop is CASSLEGGPYNEQFF. For the CDR3, the DNA is TGCGCCAGCAGCCTGGAGGGGGGGCCCTACAATGAGCAGTTCTTC.

The rearrangement uses TRBV19 and TRBJ1-1; perhaps TRBD1 as D (5 bases). In germline, CDR1 is LNHDA, CDR2 SQIVND (reference sequence). V lost 7 bases to trimming and J lost 3 bases, with 15 bases between them. The CDR3 extends over 14 amino acids. In nucleotides, the CDR3 is TGTGCCAGTACATTCCTTGAGGGGTACACTGAAGCTTTCTTT. This encodes CASTFLEGYTEAFF.

V is TRBV7-3 and J is TRBJ1-2; D is perhaps TRBD1 (6 bases). The V and J ends lost 2 bases and 0 bases respectively, with 13 bases between them. This CDR3 has 16 residues. Germline V gene data show CDR1 as SGHTA and CDR2 as FQGTGA. CDR3 in amino acids: CASSLSTGQPNYGYTF. The DNA for the CDR3 is TGTGCCAGCAGCTTATCTACGGGACAACCTAACTATGGCTACACCTTC.

The chain employs TRBV10-3 and TRBJ1-1; D might be TRBD1 (5 bases). CDR3 length equals 16 residues. Germline V gives CDR1 ENHRY, CDR2 SYGVKD. V gave up 0 bases and J gave up 1 base, with 12 bases separating them. The CDR3: CAISESFRVSNTEAFF. CDR3 sequence (DNA): TGTGCCATCAGTGAGTCGTTCAGGGTGTCGAACACTGAAGCTTTCTTT.

This clonotype has just one count. This sequence joins TRBV18 and TRBJ1-1; D uncertain. The CDR3 runs to 13 residues. V was shortened by 8 bases and J by 7 bases, with 17 bases between the two germline ends. Germline lookup yields CDR1 KGHSH and CDR2 LQKENI. The CDR3 sequence: CASAPSGGDEAFF. In DNA, the CDR3 is TGTGCCAGCGCGCCCTCGGGAGGTGATGAAGCTTTCTTT. The full variable domain, with the rest looked up from reference TRBV18 and TRBJ1-1, is NAGVMQNPRHLVRRRGQEARLRCSPMKGHSHVYWYRQLPEEGLKFMVYLQKENIIDESGMPKERFSAEFPKEGPSILRIQQVVRGDSAAYFCASAPSGGDEAFFGQGTRLTVV.

At least ten counts were recorded for this clonotype. The chain carries TRBV27 and TRBJ1-1; D is possibly TRBD1 (5 bases). Trimming cost V 6 bases and J 1 base, with 9 bases left between them. Germline-derived CDR1 and CDR2 are MNHEY and SMNVEV (reference sequence). CDR3 length: 13 residues. The chain's CDR3 is CASSFGQNTEAFF. The DNA for the CDR3 is TGTGCCAGCAGCTTTGGACAGAACACTGAAGCTTTCTTT.

This clonotype was picked up many times. V and J are TRBV5-6 and TRBJ1-6, with D unclear. Germline V gene data show CDR1 as SGHDT and CDR2 as YYEEEE. V lost 1 base, J lost 0 bases, and 14 bases lay in between. This CDR3 comprises 18 residues. DNA of the CDR3: TGTGCCAGCAGCTTGTTCCCCCTTGGGAGCTCCTATAATTCACCCCTCCACTTT. Translating it yields CASSLFPLGSSYNSPLHF.

The gene calls are TRBV14 and TRBJ1-4, with unresolved D. Deletions cut 0 bases from V and 16 bases from J, with 18 bases between. Germline V gives CDR1 SGHDN, CDR2 FVKESK. There are 14 residues in the CDR3. The CDR3 protein is CASSQDLRPQLRFF. DNA for the CDR3: TGTGCCAGCAGCCAAGATCTTCGGCCGCAATTAAGGTTTTTT.

CDR3 DNA: TGTGCCAGCAGTGTACGGGACAGGGGTTGGAAAGAGACCCAGTACTTC. It yields the protein CASSVRDRGWKETQYF. The J gene is TRBJ2-5, the V gene TRBV28; 10 bases agree with TRBD1. Germline lookup yields CDR1 MDHEN and CDR2 SYDVKM. This CDR3 has 16 amino acids. After removal of 5 bases from V and 3 bases from J, the junction contained 9 bases not matched to a gene.

This clonotype turned up a few times. This chain uses TRBV7-2 with TRBJ2-5, with D maybe TRBD2 (6 bases). The germline V gene encodes CDR1 SGHTA and CDR2 FQGNSA. The V gene lost 2 bases and the J gene lost 4 bases, with 17 bases spanning the gap. The CDR3 is 16 residues long. DNA of the CDR3: TGTGCCAGCAGCTTAATCGGCGGGGTTTGGAGAGAGACCCAGTACTTC. It codes for CASSLIGGVWRETQYF.

J is TRBJ1-4 and V is TRBV5-1; tentative D call: TRBD1 (5 bases). The germline V gene has CDR1 SGHRS and CDR2 YFSETQ. V dropped 2 bases and J dropped 8 bases, with 13 bases sitting between them. The CDR3 totals 14 residues. CDR3 nucleotides: TGCGCCAGCAGCTTAAATTGGGACGGCGAAAAACTGTTTTTT. Its protein is CASSLNWDGEKLFF.

The V and J genes are TRBV27 and TRBJ2-1; 11 bases are a match to TRBD2. The CDR3 has 16 residues. The trim removed 5 bases at V and 4 bases at J, leaving 7 bases unmatched. The germline V gene has CDR1 MNHEY and CDR2 SMNVEV (reference sequence). CDR3 region: CASSLGLAGIYNEQFF. CDR3 coding DNA: TGTGCCAGCAGTCTCGGACTAGCGGGTATATACAATGAGCAGTTCTTC.

This clonotype was counted many times. V usage is TRBV6-5 and J usage is TRBJ2-2, with unresolved D. CDR1 and CDR2 (germline): MNHEY, SVGAGI. Trimming took 0 bases from V and 3 from J, leaving 11 bases between them. The CDR3 length is 16 residues. The CDR3 sequence is CASSYSISLHTGELFF. The CDR3 DNA is TGTGCCAGCAGTTACTCGATTAGCCTCCACACCGGGGAGCTGTTTTTT.

The chain joins TRBV12-3 or TRBV12-4 to TRBJ1-1, with D unclear. The CDR3 is 13 amino acids. Trimming took 3 bases from V and 5 from J, leaving 10 bases between them. In nucleotides, the CDR3 is TGTGCCAGCAGTTTTATCCGGGAAACTGAAGCTTTCTTT. It translates to CASSFIRETEAFF.

The chain recombines TRBV29-1 with TRBJ2-1, with D tentatively TRBD2 (6 bases). V was clipped by 3 bases and J by 1 base, with 13 bases between them. Germline V gives CDR1 SQVTM, CDR2 ANQGSEA. The CDR3 is made up of 15 amino acids. CDR3 bases: TGCAGCGTTGATGGAGGGCTGATATCCTACAATGAGCAGTTCTTC. Translating it yields CSVDGGLISYNEQFF.

J is TRBJ1-4 and V is TRBV11-2; the match to TRBD1 covers 8 bases. The CDR3 loop spans 15 amino acids. From germline, CDR1 is SGHAT and CDR2 FQNNGV. The V segment lost 4 bases and the J segment 6 bases; nucleotides outside the gene matches: 7. The CDR3 region has the DNA TGTGCCAGCAGCTCCTACAGGGGGTTGCATGAAAAACTGTTTTTT. This encodes CASSSYRGLHEKLFF.

This clonotype was found a few times. The chain is built from TRBV5-1 and TRBJ1-1, with D possibly being TRBD1 (5 bases). The V end lost 0 bases, the J end lost 3 bases, and 6 bases lay between the germline ends. This CDR3 has 13 amino acids. Germline V gene lookup returns CDR1 SGHRS and CDR2 YFSETQ. This chain's CDR3 is CASSLVQDTEAFF. Here the CDR3 DNA reads TGCGCCAGCAGCTTGGTACAGGACACTGAAGCTTTCTTT. Full variable domain (missing parts from reference TRBV5-1 and TRBJ1-1): KAGVTQTPRYLIKTRGQQVTLSCSPISGHRSVSWYQQTPGQGLQFLFEYFSETQRNKGNFPGRFSGRQFSNSRSEMNVSTLELGDSALYLCASSLVQDTEAFFGQGTRLTVV.

V gene TRBV5-1 combines with J gene TRBJ2-7; 7 bases map to TRBD2. From germline, CDR1 is SGHRS and CDR2 YFSETQ. Trimming took 4 bases from V and 4 from J; bases not matched to a gene: 8. CDR3 length: 14 amino acids. In DNA, the CDR3 is TGCGCCAGCAGCGGCCCCACGGGGGGATACGAGCAGTACTTC. It encodes CASSGPTGGYEQYF. Full variable domain (remainder filled in from reference TRBV5-1 and TRBJ2-7): KAGVTQTPRYLIKTRGQQVTLSCSPISGHRSVSWYQQTPGQGLQFLFEYFSETQRNKGNFPGRFSGRQFSNSRSEMNVSTLELGDSALYLCASSGPTGGYEQYFGPGTRLTVT.